One and the same sample provided the 6 T cell receptor beta chains below, sequenced in a study of T cell repertoires in cytomegalovirus infection. Which antigens these TCRs recognize remains unknown. A single record per CDR3 protein comes from TCRdb applying MiXCR to the reads. The sample has about 83,000 distinct CDR3 sequences; 25% to 35% are singletons. The sequences come from CD8+ T cells from cultured PBMCs, collected from culture after CMV antigen stimulation. The receptors shown here come from a human donor in good health (CMV status not recorded). Some clones in this sample may be carry-over from other donors' samples.

J is TRBJ1-1 and V is TRBV10-3, with D hard to call. The CDR3 runs to 13 residues. Trimming pared 10 bases from V and 4 bases from J, leaving 16 bases between. Germline V gives CDR1 ENHRY, CDR2 SYGVKD. CDR3 sequence: CATNSPGSTEAFF. CDR3 in DNA: TGTGCCACTAATTCCCCTGGGAGCACTGAAGCTTTCTTT.

This clonotype occurred many times. The rearrangement uses TRBV7-9 and TRBJ1-2, with 7 bases aligning to TRBD1. Trimming removed 4 bases from V and 0 bases from J; junction bases left unmatched: 8. This CDR3 is built from 16 residues. CDR1 is SEHNR, CDR2 FQNEAQ, per germline (reference sequence). CDR3 sequence reads: CASSSDRATTNYGYTF. As DNA, the CDR3 is TGTGCCAGCAGCTCTGACAGGGCCACCACTAACTATGGCTACACCTTC.

The table lists this clonotype with many counts. V gene TRBV7-6 combines with J gene TRBJ2-2; TRBD2 aligns across 11 bases. Germline-derived CDR1 and CDR2 are SGHVS and FNYEAQ. V shed 6 bases and J 8 bases; nucleotides not matched to a gene: 17. The CDR3 is 18 amino acids. CDR3 loop: CASSLSTGLAGGSGELFF. Written as DNA, the CDR3 is TGTGCCAGCAGTCTGTCGACAGGACTAGCGGGTGGAAGTGGGGAGCTGTTTTTT.

The rearrangement links TRBV6-1 to TRBJ1-5, with D perhaps matching TRBD1 (5 bases). The CDR3 runs 15 residues. The germline V gene encodes CDR1 MNHNS and CDR2 SASEGT. Trimming pared 3 bases from V and 3 bases from J, leaving 12 bases between. In DNA form, the CDR3 reads TGTGCCAGCAGTGAGCGAAGGGGCCACAATCAGCCCCAGCATTTT. It codes for CASSERRGHNQPQHF.

This clonotype was found many times. This chain uses TRBV7-8 with TRBJ1-1; D uncertain. The CDR3 loop spans 14 amino acids. Trimming removed 6 bases from V and 4 bases from J, with 15 bases in between. The V gene's germline CDR1 is SGHVS and CDR2 FQNEAQ. CDR3 amino acids: CASSPLPSGTEAFF. The CDR3 DNA follows: TGTGCCAGCAGTCCTCTTCCCTCCGGCACTGAAGCTTTCTTT.

V usage is TRBV4-1 and J usage is TRBJ2-5, with D perhaps matching TRBD2 (6 bases). Trimming pared 0 bases from V and 8 bases from J, leaving 22 bases between. There are 17 residues in the CDR3. Germline lookup yields CDR1 MGHRA and CDR2 YSYEKL. The CDR3 nucleotides read TGCGCCAGCAGCCAAGACGGGGGTCCGAGCTGGGGGGATACCCAGTACTTC. This translates into CASSQDGGPSWGDTQYF.